A selection of T cell receptor beta chains follows, all from one sample in a study of vaccination effects on CD4 cells after COVID-19. Assay used: immunoSEQ multiplex PCR; TCRdb lists only in-frame clones, some missing. The sample has approximately 17,000 clones; roughly 68% are singletons. Their target antigens are unknown. The specimen was CD4+ T cells from PBMCs cultured with SARS-CoV-2 spike peptides, collected after COVID-19 vaccination. These receptor sequences come from a human donor who received a COVID-19 vaccine. The CDR3 runs from the conserved cysteine through the conserved F or W. The D gene is left open where the match is weak. Part of the rows lack a size; the others show once, few, many or a class for expanded clones.

J,size,V,D,DNA,CDR3
TRBJ2-1,NA,TRBV10-3,NA,TGTGCCATCAGTGGAGGGCTCGATGAGCAGTTCTTC,CAISGGLDEQFF
TRBJ2-7,NA,TRBV5-1,TRBD1,TGCGCCAGCCAGACAGGGGCAAGGAACGAGCAGTACTTC,CASQTGARNEQYF
TRBJ1-6,NA,TRBV19,TRBD1,TGTGCCAGTAGCCCTGACAGGGTTAATTCACCCCTCCACTTT,CASSPDRVNSPLHF
TRBJ2-4,few,TRBV5-8,NA,TGTGCCAGCAGCTTGCGGCTAGCGGCCAAAAACATTCAGTACTTC,CASSLRLAAKNIQYF
TRBJ1-5,once,TRBV4-2,NA,TGTGCCAGCAGCCAAGCTTATAGCAATCAGCCCCAGCATTTT,CASSQAYSNQPQHF
TRBJ1-2,NA,TRBV7-2,NA,TGTGCCAGCAGCTTAGTCTTAGGGGAGGTCTATGGCTACACCTTC,CASSLVLGEVYGYTF
TRBJ2-2,NA,TRBV6-5,NA,TGTGCCAGCAGTTACGAGGACGGCACCGGGGAGCTGTTTTTT,CASSYEDGTGELFF
TRBJ2-1,NA,TRBV6-5,NA,TGTGCCAGCAGATCAGCGGGCACCTCCTACAATGAGCAGTTCTTC,CASRSAGTSYNEQFF
TRBJ1-5,NA,TRBV2,NA,TGTGCCAGCAGTGAAAGGACCAGGGTAGGGCAGCCCCAGCATTTT,CASSERTRVGQPQHF
TRBJ2-7,NA,TRBV2,TRBD2,TGTGCCAGCAGTACTCGGACTAGCGGGGGGATGGAGCAGTACTTC,CASSTRTSGGMEQYF
TRBJ2-7,NA,TRBV6-1,NA,TGTGCCAGCAGTGATTCTGGGAACCGGGACGAGCAGTACTTC,CASSDSGNRDEQYF
TRBJ2-7,NA,TRBV5-4,NA,TGTGCCAGCAGCTTGTACCGAGGGAGGGGGTACGAGCAGTACTTC,CASSLYRGRGYEQYF
TRBJ1-2,NA,TRBV5-5,TRBD1,TGTGCCAGCAGCTTCGATTACAGGGGAGGCTACACCTTC,CASSFDYRGGYTF
TRBJ1-1,NA,TRBV7-2,NA,TGTGCCAGCAGCTTAGGGGCAGGGCTCCGTGGGACTGAAGCTTTCTTT,CASSLGAGLRGTEAFF
TRBJ2-1,NA,TRBV3-1/TRBV3-2,NA,TGTGCCAGCAGCCACCCCTCGCGGCCGGGACCTTATTACAATGAGCAGTTCTTC,CASSHPSRPGPYYNEQFF
TRBJ2-3,NA,TRBV30,NA,TGTGCCTGGAGTAGCGGGCAAGCCGGGGATACGCAGTATTTT,CAWSSGQAGDTQYF
TRBJ1-2,once,TRBV30,TRBD1,TGTGCCTGGAATGGACAGGACAACTATGGCTACACCTTC,CAWNGQDNYGYTF
TRBJ1-1,NA,TRBV6-2/TRBV6-3,NA,TGTGCCAGCAGTTACGGACAGAGATATACCATGAACACTGAAGCTTTCTTT,CASSYGQRYTMNTEAFF
TRBJ1-2,NA,TRBV6-5,NA,TGTGCCAGCCAAGCGGGGCTGGGTGGCTACACCTTC,CASQAGLGGYTF
TRBJ1-1,NA,TRBV5-4,NA,TGTGCCAGCAGCTTGGAAACTGAAGCTTTCTTT,CASSLETEAFF
TRBJ2-3,few,TRBV2,TRBD2,TGTGCCAGCAGTGGGACGGGCGGGAGTTGGGATACGCAGTATTTT,CASSGTGGSWDTQYF
TRBJ2-1,NA,TRBV19,NA,TGTGCCAGTAGTATAGATACAGTGTTGGGGTACAATGAGCAGTTCTTC,CASSIDTVLGYNEQFF
TRBJ2-7,once,TRBV6-6,NA,TGTGCCAGCAGTTACTCGGGGCTATACGAGCAGTACTTC,CASSYSGLYEQYF
TRBJ1-2,NA,TRBV28,NA,TGTGCCAGCAGCCCCTTTGCCTTTGGCTACACCTTC,CASSPFAFGYTF
TRBJ2-2,NA,TRBV6-5,NA,TGTGCCAGCAGTCCTTTCCGCCTCCAGGGGCTGTTTTTT,CASSPFRLQGLFF
TRBJ1-1,NA,TRBV7-9,TRBD1,TGTGCCAGCAGCCGGGGACAGACCAACACTGAAGCTTTCTTT,CASSRGQTNTEAFF
TRBJ2-1,medium-sized,TRBV4-1,NA,TGCGCCAGCAGCCAAGTTACGTCCGACCGGGATGAGCAGTTCTTC,CASSQVTSDRDEQFF
TRBJ2-2,NA,TRBV15,NA,TGTGCCACCAGCAGACAGGGGAACACCGGGGAGCTGTTTTTT,CATSRQGNTGELFF
TRBJ2-2,NA,TRBV7-2,TRBD2,TGTGCCAGCACACCGGTGACTAGCGGATACACCGGGGAGCTGTTTTTT,CASTPVTSGYTGELFF
TRBJ1-3,few,TRBV18,NA,TGTGCCAGCTCACCGGATCGTGGAAACACCATATATTTT,CASSPDRGNTIYF
TRBJ2-7,NA,TRBV28,NA,TGTGCCAGCAGTAGTGGGGGCGGGAGTGTCTCCTACGAGCAGTACTTC,CASSSGGGSVSYEQYF
TRBJ2-5,NA,TRBV7-9,TRBD2,TGTGCCAGCAGCGACCTAGCGGGAGGGCTAGAGACCCAGTACTTC,CASSDLAGGLETQYF
TRBJ2-5,NA,TRBV6-6,TRBD2,TGTGCCAGCAGCCAACTAGCGGCCCCTGGGGAGACCCAGTACTTC,CASSQLAAPGETQYF
TRBJ2-4,NA,TRBV28,TRBD2,TGTGCCAGCAGTTTCGGGGCGGGAGAGGTTAGAATTCAGTACTTC,CASSFGAGEVRIQYF
TRBJ1-4,NA,TRBV4-3,NA,TGCGCCAGCAGCCAAGATTGGGGGGTTAATGAAAAACTGTTTTTT,CASSQDWGVNEKLFF
TRBJ2-1,NA,TRBV28,TRBD1,TGTGCCAGCAGTTCGGCAGGGGGCGGTTCCTACAATGAGCAGTTCTTC,CASSSAGGGSYNEQFF
TRBJ2-2,NA,TRBV7-3,NA,TGTGCCAGCAGCTTCATGGGGGGCACCGGGGAGCTGTTTTTT,CASSFMGGTGELFF
TRBJ1-2,NA,TRBV9,NA,TGTGCCAGCAGCGTAGATGAGGGCTATGGCTACACCTTC,CASSVDEGYGYTF
TRBJ1-1,medium-sized,TRBV7-3,NA,TGTGCCAGCAGCTTAAGGGGGCTGGGCACTGAAGCTTTCTTT,CASSLRGLGTEAFF
TRBJ2-7,NA,TRBV21-1,NA,TGTGCCAGCAGCGGCGGGGCAACCCCCTACGAGCAGTACTTC,CASSGGATPYEQYF
TRBJ2-2,NA,TRBV19,NA,TGTGCCAGTAGTGCCCCCTCGGGAGCCCCCCCCGGGGAGCTGTTTTTT,CASSAPSGAPPGELFF
TRBJ1-1,NA,TRBV27,NA,TGTGCCAGCAGTTTTGCCGGGGAAATGACAGCTTTCTTT,CASSFAGEMTAFF